This passage covers 12 T cell receptor beta chains from one sample sequenced in a study of T cell changes during pregnancy in multiple sclerosis. Produced via immunoSEQ multiplex PCR; TCRdb's table is partial and in-frame only. In the table there are 75,000 to 80,000 clones, roughly 91% of which are singletons. Sample: peripheral blood, taken after pregnancy. The receptors shown here come from a female donor in good health, enrolled as a control in a pregnancy study.

V is TRBV6-4 and J is TRBJ2-7; no clear D gene. V lost 4 bases to trimming and J lost 9 bases, with 4 bases between them. The CDR3 totals 9 residues. Germline CDR1 MRHNA, CDR2 SNTAGT. This CDR3 is CASSGGQYF. In DNA form, the CDR3 reads TGTGCCAGCAGTGGCGGGCAGTACTTC.

This rearrangement joins TRBV27 to TRBJ1-2; no clear D gene. Germline V gene data show CDR1 as MNHEY and CDR2 as SMNVEV (reference sequence). The V end was cut by 6 bases, the J end by 0 bases, with 5 bases between. The CDR3 runs to 12 residues. The CDR3: CASRSSNYGYTF. The DNA for the CDR3 is TGTGCCAGCAGGTCTTCTAACTATGGCTACACCTTC.

This clone was recorded once. This chain links TRBV5-1 with TRBJ2-4, with 8 bases lining up with TRBD1. Unmatched junction bases numbered 3, after V lost 4 bases and J lost 0 bases. Germline-derived CDR1 and CDR2 are SGHRS and YFSETQ. This CDR3 contains 15 residues. CDR3 coding DNA: TGCGCCAGCAGCGGACAGGGTTTAGCCAAAAACATTCAGTACTTC. Translated, it gives CASSGQGLAKNIQYF.

This chain connects TRBV11-3 to TRBJ1-1; D ambiguous. The germline V gene has CDR1 SGHNT and CDR2 YENEEA. The ends were cut back, 5 bases at V and 3 bases at J, with 10 bases in the middle. CDR3 length: 13 amino acids. CDR3 DNA sequence: TGTGCCAGCAGCCCCCGTGTTGACACTGAAGCTTTCTTT. It specifies CASSPRVDTEAFF.

The chain joins TRBV11-2 to TRBJ1-5, with D unresolved. The CDR3 runs to 15 residues. Trimming left V 4 bases short and J 1 base short, with 11 bases between. Germline V gives CDR1 SGHAT, CDR2 FQNNGV. The DNA for the CDR3 is TGTGCCAGCAGCTACCCGGTCGTGAGCAATCAGCCCCAGCATTTT. It codes for CASSYPVVSNQPQHF.

The chain combines TRBV6-6 with TRBJ1-6, with 9 bases lining up with TRBD1. The CDR3 extends over 14 amino acids. With V trimmed by 2 bases and J by 8 bases, 1 base remained unmatched. Germline V gene sequence: CDR1 MNHNY, CDR2 SVGAGI (reference sequence). The chain's CDR3 is CASSYDRGYSPLHF. The CDR3 DNA reads as TGTGCCAGCAGTTACGACAGGGGGTATTCACCCCTCCACTTT.

The chain is built from TRBV28 and TRBJ2-1, with D unresolved. CDR1 MDHEN and CDR2 SYDVKM come from the germline V gene. V gave up 2 bases and J gave up 5 bases, with 4 bases separating them. The CDR3 covers 12 residues. The CDR3 DNA follows: TGTGCCAGCAGTTTACCAAACAATGAGCAGTTCTTC. Encoded protein: CASSLPNNEQFF.

The V and J genes are TRBV25-1 and TRBJ2-3; D is ambiguous. V was clipped by 4 bases and J by 1 base, with 9 bases between them. CDR3 length: 14 residues. Germline V CDR1 and CDR2: MGHDK, SYGVNS. This chain's CDR3 is CASSAPEGTDTQYF. DNA for the CDR3: TGTGCCAGCAGTGCCCCAGAGGGCACAGATACGCAGTATTTT.

The rearrangement links TRBV5-8 to TRBJ1-1, with D uncertain. This CDR3 is 15 amino acids long. Trimming cost V 3 bases and J 3 bases, with 15 bases left between them. From germline, CDR1 is SGHTS and CDR2 YDEGEE. The CDR3 is CASSSQGWRDTEAFF. The CDR3 nucleotides are TGTGCCAGCAGCTCGCAAGGTTGGCGGGACACTGAAGCTTTCTTT.

The gene calls are TRBV6-6 and TRBJ1-4, with D unresolved. V was trimmed by 3 bases and J by 2 bases, leaving 7 bases between them. Germline loops: CDR1 MNHNY, CDR2 SVGAGI (reference sequence). The CDR3 has 14 residues. This CDR3 is CASSYGGTNEKLFF. In DNA, the CDR3 is TGTGCCAGCAGTTATGGAGGGACTAATGAAAAACTGTTTTTT.

The V gene is TRBV6-1, the J gene TRBJ1-6; D might be TRBD1 (5 bases). V was shortened by 3 bases and J by 9 bases, with 21 bases between the two germline ends. The CDR3 has 17 amino acids. The germline V gene has CDR1 MNHNS and CDR2 SASEGT. The CDR3 nucleotides read TGTGCCAGCAGTGATCGGACACTTCAGGGAAGGGGTTCACCCCTCCACTTT. Translated, it gives CASSDRTLQGRGSPLHF.

The CDR3 DNA is TGTGCCAGCAAACAGCGGGAAAACGATCAGCAGTACTTC. Translating gives CASKQRENDQQYF. This chain uses TRBV2 with TRBJ2-7; 7 nucleotides agree with TRBD2. The CDR3 extends over 13 amino acids. V gave up 7 bases and J gave up 8 bases; unmatched junction bases: 11. Germline V lookup: CDR1 SNHLY, CDR2 FYNNEI.